The 10 T cell receptor beta chains presented below share a single source sample, sequenced in a study of cytomegalovirus exposure and HLA in healthy donors. Primers for the PCR totalled 60 Vbeta and 13 Jbeta. Here immunoSEQ multiplex PCR was the method, and the copy in TCRdb shows in-frame clones only, minus some. This sample carries about 170,000 clones, around three quarters of them seen once, and the ten largest clones take roughly 7.1%. Input material: PBMCs. The receptors were gathered from a man aged 35-49 years in good health and CMV-seropositive.

J is TRBJ1-1 and V is TRBV29-1, with TRBD1 as a possible D gene (6 bases). Germline V CDR1 and CDR2: SQVTM, ANQGSEA. This CDR3 is built from 11 residues. The germline V and J ends were trimmed by 0 bases and 9 bases, with 8 bases remaining between them. CDR3 nucleotides: TGCAGCGTTGAAGAGGGGGCCAAAGCTTTCTTT. This sequence encodes CSVEEGAKAFF.

The chain couples TRBV29-1 to TRBJ1-5; D may be TRBD1 (5 bases). CDR3 size: 11 residues. Germline V CDR1 and CDR2: SQVTM, ANQGSEA. The V end was cut by 7 bases, the J end by 4 bases, with 8 bases between. The CDR3 loop is CSGEGNQPQHF. The DNA for the CDR3 is TGCAGCGGGGAGGGGAATCAGCCCCAGCATTTT.

The chain links TRBV14 to TRBJ1-1; 7 bases are a match to TRBD1. The length of the CDR3 is 14 residues. In germline, CDR1 is SGHDN, CDR2 FVKESK. J was trimmed by 3 bases and V by 3 bases; bases with no gene match: 4. Here the CDR3 DNA reads TGTGCCAGCAGCCAGGGGACAGTTTACACTGAAGCTTTCTTT. Its protein product is CASSQGTVYTEAFF.

The V gene is TRBV5-6, the J gene TRBJ2-5, with 7 positions matching TRBD2. Germline CDR1 reads SGHDT; CDR2 reads YYEEEE. The CDR3 is made up of 14 amino acids. V gave up 5 bases and J gave up 6 bases; unmatched junction bases: 10. Here the CDR3 reads CASSSQWGGKTQYF. CDR3 DNA: TGTGCCAGCAGTTCCCAATGGGGGGGAAAGACCCAGTACTTC.

This clone was seen a single time. The chain is built from TRBV29-1 and TRBJ2-2; weak D call: TRBD1 (6 bases). The germline V gene encodes CDR1 SQVTM and CDR2 ANQGSEA. V shed 5 bases and J shed 4 bases, with 11 bases lying between them. There are 13 residues in the CDR3. CDR3 in amino acids: CSVRGWGTGELFF. The CDR3 nucleotides read TGCAGCGTTAGGGGGTGGGGCACCGGGGAGCTGTTTTTT.

The chain is built from TRBV2 and TRBJ2-1, with D possibly matching TRBD1 (5 bases). Trimming removed 2 bases at V and 6 bases at J, with 8 bases between. The CDR3 is made up of 13 amino acids. Germline V CDR1 and CDR2: SNHLY, FYNNEI. The CDR3 nucleotides are TGTGCCAGCAGTGAAATAAGGGGCAATGAGCAGTTCTTC. Protein sequence: CASSEIRGNEQFF.

The chain is built from TRBV11-2 and TRBJ2-3; possible D gene TRBD1, 6 bases. V was pared by 6 bases and J by 3 bases, with 10 bases between. CDR3 length equals 13 residues. In germline, CDR1 is SGHAT, CDR2 FQNNGV. In nucleotides, the CDR3 is TGTGCCAGCAGGGCAAGGGGGACAGATACGCAGTATTTT. As protein: CASRARGTDTQYF. The variable domain in full, with the rest retrieved from reference TRBV11-2 and TRBJ2-3, is EAGVAQSPRYKIIEKRQSVAFWCNPISGHATLYWYQQILGQGPKLLIQFQNNGVVDDSQLPKDRFSAERLKGVDSTLKIQPAKLEDSAVYLCASRARGTDTQYFGPGTRLTVL.

The chain employs TRBV5-4 and TRBJ1-6; 8 bases line up with TRBD1. This CDR3 contains 15 residues. In germline, CDR1 is SGHNT, CDR2 YYREEE (reference sequence). J lost 7 bases, V lost 4 bases, and 7 bases had no gene match. The CDR3: CASSRLDRENSPLHF. The CDR3 DNA follows: TGTGCCAGCAGCCGCTTGGACAGGGAGAATTCACCCCTCCACTTT.

This clone appeared once. J is TRBJ2-1 and V is TRBV9, with 9 bases matching TRBD2. Trimming took 0 bases from V and 9 from J; bases not matched to a gene: 7. Per the germline V gene, CDR1 is SGDLS and CDR2 is YYNGEE. The CDR3 totals 15 residues. The CDR3 reads CASSVGASGEGEQFF. DNA for the CDR3: TGTGCCAGCAGCGTAGGGGCTAGCGGGGAGGGTGAGCAGTTCTTC.

The V and J genes are TRBV7-9 and TRBJ2-7, with 10 bases fitting TRBD2. The CDR3 has 14 residues. CDR1 and CDR2 from the germline V gene are SEHNR and FQNEAQ (reference sequence). V dropped 5 bases and J dropped 7; count of bases not matched to a gene: 8. The DNA for the CDR3 is TGTGCCAGCAGCGCTAGCGGGGGTACGGAAGAGCAGTACTTC. Protein sequence: CASSASGGTEEQYF.